The 21 T cell receptor beta chains below come from one sample, sequenced in a study of brain metastases from non-small cell lung cancer (dated by TCRdb to the late 2010s). Library preparation was by the immunoSEQ multiplex PCR assay. TCRdb re-hosts the immuneACCESS table, in-frame sequences only. Its copies lack some clones; in the studies checked, an unresolved V gene accounts for under half of them, and the cause for the rest is not known. The sample includes just under 2,500 clones, with about 85% observed a single time. The ten largest clones add up to over 15% of the sample. Sequenced sample: primary lung tumor tissue. In light of the paper, this sample's cell subset or site label describes: primary lung tumor paired with brain metastasis. Receptor source: a donor at least 40 years old with non-small cell lung cancer.

The gene calls are TRBV7-9 and TRBJ1-2; 9 bases align to TRBD1. Germline CDR1 reads SEHNR; CDR2 reads FQNEAQ (reference sequence). The CDR3 covers 16 residues. J gave up 5 bases and V 3 bases, and 10 bases lay outside the gene matches. CDR3 region: CASSFAGDRDGYGYTF. CDR3 in DNA: TGTGCCAGCAGCTTCGCTGGGGACAGGGACGGGTATGGCTACACCTTC. Looking up the rest from reference TRBV7-9 and TRBJ1-2 gives the full variable domain: DTGVSQNPRHKITKRGQNVTFRCDPISEHNRLYWYRQTLGQGPEFLTYFQNEAQLEKSRLLSDRFSAERPKGSFSTLEIQRTEQGDSAMYLCASSFAGDRDGYGYTFGSGTRLTVV.

V and J are TRBV6-5 and TRBJ2-3; TRBD2 agrees at 7 bases. CDR1 is MNHEY and CDR2 is SVGAGI in the germline V gene. This CDR3 contains 16 residues. Losses at the gene ends were 2 bases for V and 4 bases for J; bases not matched to a gene: 9. In DNA, the CDR3 is TGTGCCAGCAGTTACGGAGCCGGGACTACCTCAGATACGCAGTATTTT. Translating gives CASSYGAGTTSDTQYF.

The chain links TRBV5-6 to TRBJ1-1; 9 nucleotides line up with TRBD1. CDR3 length: 14 amino acids. The V gene's germline CDR1 is SGHDT and CDR2 YYEEEE. V shed 5 bases and J 8 bases; nucleotides not matched to a gene: 10. CDR3 loop: CASRATGGDREAFF. In DNA form, the CDR3 reads TGTGCCAGCAGGGCGACAGGGGGTGACAGAGAAGCTTTCTTT.

Only a few counts were recorded for this clone. The chain couples TRBV27 to TRBJ1-1; D gene uncertain. CDR1 and CDR2 (germline): MNHEY, SMNVEV (reference sequence). This CDR3 is 13 amino acids long. Trimming left V 2 bases short and J 2 bases short, with 6 bases between. DNA for the CDR3: TGTGCCAGCAGTTTAGTAGTAAACACTGAAGCTTTCTTT. Translation gives CASSLVVNTEAFF.

The V and J genes are TRBV10-3 and TRBJ2-3; weak D call: TRBD2 (5 bases). V lost 4 bases and J lost 2, with 10 bases in between. This CDR3 comprises 14 residues. In germline, CDR1 is ENHRY, CDR2 SYGVKD. In DNA form, the CDR3 reads TGTGCCATCAGTGGGTTCGGGGACACAGATACGCAGTATTTT. Amino acids: CAISGFGDTDTQYF.

The V gene is TRBV2, the J gene TRBJ1-5; possibly TRBD1 for D (6 bases). The CDR3 spans 16 residues. CDR1 and CDR2 from the germline V gene are SNHLY and FYNNEI. Deletions cut 1 base from V and 0 bases from J, with 10 bases between. The CDR3 region is CASSEGQVDSNQPQHF. CDR3 DNA sequence: TGTGCCAGCAGTGAAGGACAGGTCGATAGCAATCAGCCCCAGCATTTT.

This chain connects TRBV2 to TRBJ2-1; D is unresolved. Per germline, CDR1 SNHLY and CDR2 FYNNEI. V gave up 10 bases and J gave up 2 bases, with 3 bases separating them. The CDR3 runs 10 residues. CDR3 DNA sequence: TGTGCCACTGCCTACAATGAGCAGTTCTTC. Translated, it gives CATAYNEQFF. Variable domain in full (rest from reference TRBV2 and TRBJ2-1): EPEVTQTPSHQVTQMGQEVILRCVPISNHLYFYWYRQILGQKVEFLVSFYNNEISEKSEIFDDQFSVERPDGSNFTLKIRSTKLEDSAMYFCATAYNEQFFGPGTRLTVL.

V and J are TRBV12-3 or TRBV12-4 and TRBJ2-7, with D perhaps TRBD1 (6 bases). The germline V and J ends were trimmed by 6 bases and 5 bases, with 14 bases remaining between them. The CDR3 loop spans 13 amino acids. The chain's CDR3 is CASSPKTGDEQYF. In nucleotides, the CDR3 is TGTGCCAGCAGCCCAAAGACAGGTGACGAGCAGTACTTC.

The J gene is TRBJ1-1, the V gene TRBV7-6; no firm D call. V was trimmed by 2 bases and J by 4 bases, leaving 14 bases between them. The CDR3 is made up of 15 amino acids. Germline CDR1 reads SGHVS; CDR2 reads FNYEAQ. The CDR3 here is CASSLTGSRSTEAFF. CDR3 DNA: TGTGCCAGCAGCTTAACGGGGAGCCGTTCCACTGAAGCTTTCTTT.

As DNA, the CDR3 is TGTGCCAGCAGTTTAGTAATAAACACTGAAGCTTTCTTT. Protein product: CASSLVINTEAFF. The chain links TRBV27 to TRBJ1-1; no clear D. V was trimmed by 2 bases and J by 2 bases, leaving 6 bases between them. This CDR3 has 13 residues. Germline V lookup: CDR1 MNHEY, CDR2 SMNVEV (reference sequence).

The chain employs TRBV5-1 and TRBJ1-1; D is uncertain. Germline V lookup: CDR1 SGHRS, CDR2 YFSETQ. The CDR3 has 13 residues. The V end was cut by 4 bases, the J end by 5 bases, with 12 bases between. As DNA, the CDR3 is TGCGCCAGCAGCCTACGTGGTGGGACTGAAGCTTTCTTT. This codes for CASSLRGGTEAFF. The whole variable domain, filled in from reference TRBV5-1 and TRBJ1-1, reads KAGVTQTPRYLIKTRGQQVTLSCSPISGHRSVSWYQQTPGQGLQFLFEYFSETQRNKGNFPGRFSGRQFSNSRSEMNVSTLELGDSALYLCASSLRGGTEAFFGQGTRLTVV.

The chain is built from TRBV6-5 and TRBJ1-1; D gene unclear. CDR3 length: 13 amino acids. Trimming removed 2 bases at V and 3 bases at J, with 7 bases between. Germline CDR1 MNHEY, CDR2 SVGAGI. Here the CDR3 reads CASSYVMDTEAFF. The CDR3 nucleotides are TGTGCCAGCAGTTACGTTATGGACACTGAAGCTTTCTTT.

As to this clone: Its ends do not fully match the called genes, so a read error is possible. This sequence joins TRBV19 and TRBJ1-5; 10 bases agree with TRBD1. The germline V gene encodes CDR1 LNHDA and CDR2 SQIVND (reference sequence). The CDR3 is 15 amino acids. The CDR3 DNA sequence: TGCGCCAGTAGCCGACTCCCGGGACAGGGGCAGCCCCAGCATTTT. It is translated as CASSRLPGQGQPQHF.

V gene TRBV29-1 combines with J gene TRBJ1-5; perhaps TRBD1 as D (5 bases). The CDR3 extends over 12 amino acids. Germline-derived CDR1 and CDR2 are SQVTM and ANQGSEA. Trimming cost V 4 bases and J 5 bases, with 9 bases left between them. The CDR3 here is CSVGGRDQPQHF. CDR3 nucleotide sequence: TGCAGCGTTGGGGGCCGGGATCAGCCCCAGCATTTT.

The chain joins TRBV4-2 to TRBJ1-1, with D tentatively TRBD1 (5 bases). The CDR3 runs to 12 residues. Looked up from germline, CDR1 is LGHNA and CDR2 is YNFKEQ. The ends were cut back, 8 bases at V and 1 base at J, with 8 bases in the middle. The CDR3 coding sequence is TGTGCCAGCGGTACAGGGAACACTGAAGCTTTCTTT. Protein: CASGTGNTEAFF.

The rearrangement links TRBV5-6 to TRBJ2-2; D is uncertain. Gene TRBJ1-3 matches the end of the DNA better, so the J call may be wrong. Germline-derived CDR1 and CDR2 are SGHDT and YYEEEE. The CDR3 has 12 residues. The CDR3 sequence: CASSFAGNTIYF. Written as DNA, the CDR3 is TGTGCCAGCAGCTTTGCCGGAAACACCATATATTTT.

CDR3 sequence: CASSALGGEDNSPLHF. In DNA, the CDR3 is TGTGCCAGCAGTGCCCTGGGGGGAGAGGATAATTCACCCCTCCACTTT. The genes are TRBV28 and TRBJ1-6; D is possibly TRBD1 (5 bases). This CDR3 contains 16 residues. Trimming removed 5 bases at V and 5 bases at J, with 16 bases between. CDR1 and CDR2 from the germline V gene are MDHEN and SYDVKM.

Worth noting for this clone: This sequence may be a read error, since a much larger clone differs from it by one base. The chain combines TRBV9 with TRBJ2-2; D not resolved. Germline V lookup: CDR1 SGDLS, CDR2 YYNGEE. The CDR3 contains 12 residues. This CDR3 reads CAGSARSGELFF. CDR3 sequence (DNA): TGTGCCGGCAGCGCCCGTTCCGGGGAGCTGTTTTTT.

The V call is TRBV7-2, the J call TRBJ1-4; D gene unclear. The CDR3 is 13 amino acids. V lost 1 base, J lost 4 bases, and 4 bases lay in between. Per the germline V gene, CDR1 is SGHTA and CDR2 is FQGNSA. DNA for the CDR3: TGTGCCAGCAGCTTAGAATTTAATGAAAAACTGTTTTTT. Protein product: CASSLEFNEKLFF.

The chain recombines TRBV6-2 or TRBV6-3 with TRBJ1-6; D is possibly TRBD1 (5 bases). The CDR3 totals 14 residues. Deletions cut 3 bases from V and 5 bases from J, with 8 bases between. Germline V gene lookup returns CDR1 MNHEY and CDR2 SVGEGT. CDR3 in amino acids: CASSYAGDNSPLHF. The DNA for the CDR3 is TGTGCCAGCAGTTATGCGGGGGATAATTCACCCCTCCACTTT.

The V call is TRBV15, the J call TRBJ2-5; D tentatively reads TRBD1 or TRBD2 (6 bases each). V lost 6 bases to trimming and J lost 2 bases, with 16 bases between them. This CDR3 is built from 15 residues. The germline CDR1 and CDR2 sequences are LNHNV and YYDKDF (reference sequence). In DNA form, the CDR3 reads TGTGCCACCAGTAAGAGGGGGGTTCTACAAGAGACCCAGTACTTC. Translating gives CATSKRGVLQETQYF.